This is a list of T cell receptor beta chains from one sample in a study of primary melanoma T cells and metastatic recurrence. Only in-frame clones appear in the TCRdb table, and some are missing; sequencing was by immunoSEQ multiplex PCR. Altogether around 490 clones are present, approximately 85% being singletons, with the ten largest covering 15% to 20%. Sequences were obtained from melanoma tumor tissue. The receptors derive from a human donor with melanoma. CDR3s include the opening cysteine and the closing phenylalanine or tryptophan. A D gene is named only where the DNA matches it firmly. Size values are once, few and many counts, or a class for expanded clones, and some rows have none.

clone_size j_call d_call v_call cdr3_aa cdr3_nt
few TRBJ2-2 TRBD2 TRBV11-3 CASNPGTSGITGELFF TGTGCCAGCAACCCCGGGACTAGCGGTATCACCGGGGAGCTGTTTTTT
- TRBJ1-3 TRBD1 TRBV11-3 CASSLGWGQGSISGNTIYF TGTGCCAGCAGCTTAGGATGGGGACAGGGATCTATCTCTGGAAACACCATATATTTT
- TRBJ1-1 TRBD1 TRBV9 CASSSESGTGFPQAFF TGTGCCAGCAGTTCAGAATCCGGGACAGGGTTTCCTCAAGCTTTCTTT
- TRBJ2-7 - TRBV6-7 CASTPPGSYEQYF TGTGCCAGCACCCCCCCGGGCTCCTACGAGCAGTACTTC
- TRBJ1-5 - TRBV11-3 CASSLEDFNQPQHF TGTGCCAGCAGCTTAGAAGACTTCAATCAGCCCCAGCATTTT
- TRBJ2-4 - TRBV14 CASSQDTGAGTKNIQYF TGTGCCAGCAGCCAAGATACCGGGGCCGGGACCAAAAACATTCAGTACTTC
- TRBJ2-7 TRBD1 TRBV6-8 CATYAGQGAEEQYF TGTGCCACTTACGCGGGACAGGGGGCGGAAGAGCAGTACTTC
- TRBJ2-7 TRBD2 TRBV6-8 CASAAAAGGQGEQYF TGTGCCAGCGCCGCAGCTGCGGGGGGCCAGGGTGAGCAGTACTTC
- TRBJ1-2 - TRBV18 CASSPPGSFSNYGYTF TGTGCCAGCTCACCACCCGGCAGCTTCTCTAACTATGGCTACACCTTC
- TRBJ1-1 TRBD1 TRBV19 CASSLGQARGPEAFF TGTGCCAGTAGTCTGGGACAGGCCCGGGGCCCTGAAGCTTTCTTT
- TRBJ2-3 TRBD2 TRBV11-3 CASSLMLAGVTDTQYF TGTGCCAGCAGCTTAATGCTAGCGGGGGTCACAGATACGCAGTATTTT
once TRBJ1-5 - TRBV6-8 CASSLGASGLGQPQHF TGTGCCAGCAGCCTTGGGGCTTCAGGGCTCGGGCAGCCCCAGCATTTT
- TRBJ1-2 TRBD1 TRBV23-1 CASSPFDRAAYGYTF TGCGCCAGCAGCCCGTTCGACAGGGCCGCTTATGGCTACACCTTC
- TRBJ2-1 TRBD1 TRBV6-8 CASSYRQGADNEQFF TGTGCCAGCAGTTACCGACAGGGGGCCGACAATGAGCAGTTCTTC
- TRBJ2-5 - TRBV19 CASNKGWRQETQYF TGTGCCAGTAATAAAGGGTGGAGACAAGAGACCCAGTACTTC
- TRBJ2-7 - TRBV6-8 CASSPPFGYTYEQYF TGTGCCAGCAGTCCACCATTTGGCTATACCTACGAGCAGTACTTC
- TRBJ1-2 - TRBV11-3 CASSLGGPYANYGYTF TGTGCCAGCAGCTTGGGGGGACCCTACGCTAACTATGGCTACACCTTC
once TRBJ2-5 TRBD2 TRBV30 CAWSVLAGKGETQYF TGTGCCTGGAGTGTACTAGCGGGGAAGGGGGAGACCCAGTACTTC
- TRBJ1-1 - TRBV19 CASTPSGRDTEAFF TGTGCCAGTACCCCGTCAGGGAGGGACACTGAAGCTTTCTTT
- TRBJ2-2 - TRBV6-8 CASSYSTGGNTGELFF TGTGCCAGCAGTTACTCCACGGGGGGCAACACCGGGGAGCTGTTTTTT
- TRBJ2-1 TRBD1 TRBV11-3 CASSFGQGRNEQFF TGTGCCAGCAGCTTTGGACAGGGTCGGAATGAGCAGTTCTTC
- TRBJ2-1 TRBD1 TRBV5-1 CASSLGPGQNYNEQFF TGCGCCAGCAGCTTGGGCCCGGGACAGAATTACAATGAGCAGTTCTTC
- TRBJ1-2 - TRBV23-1 CASSQGGRQTYGYTF TGCGCCAGCAGCCAAGGGGGGCGACAGACGTATGGCTACACCTTC
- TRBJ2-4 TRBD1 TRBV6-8 CASSRQGLAKNIQYF TGTGCCAGCAGCCGACAGGGCCTAGCCAAAAACATTCAGTACTTC
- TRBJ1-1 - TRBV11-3 CASSLGITNTEAFF TGTGCCAGCAGCTTAGGGATTACGAACACTGAAGCTTTCTTT
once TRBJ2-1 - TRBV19 CASARGYNEQFF TGTGCCAGCGCCCGGGGGTACAATGAGCAGTTCTTC
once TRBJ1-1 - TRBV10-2 CASSVGQVVLDTEAFF TGCGCCAGCAGTGTTGGCCAGGTTGTGTTGGACACTGAAGCTTTCTTT
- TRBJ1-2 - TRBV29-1 CSVPLADSKRGYGYTF TGCAGCGTGCCCCTCGCGGATTCAAAAAGGGGCTATGGCTACACCTTC
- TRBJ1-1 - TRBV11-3 CASSSSGTWNIEAFF TGTGCCAGCAGCTCCTCCGGGACATGGAACATTGAAGCTTTCTTT
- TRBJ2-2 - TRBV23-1 CASSQDSGWTGELFF TGCGCCAGCAGCCAAGACAGCGGGTGGACCGGGGAGCTGTTTTTT
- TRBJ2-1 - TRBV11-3 CASSLLPFPGYEQFF TGTGCCAGCAGCTTACTCCCTTTCCCTGGGTATGAGCAGTTCTTC
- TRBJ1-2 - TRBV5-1 CASREFRSQNYGYIF TGCGCCAGCAGGGAATTTAGGAGTCAGAACTATGGCTACATCTTC
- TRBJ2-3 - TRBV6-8 CASSRTLSTDTQYF TGTGCCAGCAGTCGGACGTTAAGCACAGATACGCAGTATTTT
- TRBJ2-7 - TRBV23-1 CASSQDLQGLYEQYF TGCGCCAGCAGCCAAGATTTACAGGGCCTTTACGAGCAGTACTTC
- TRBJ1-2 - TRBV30 CAWSVHGGAEYTF TGTGCCTGGAGTGTACATGGTGGGGCGGAGTACACCTTC
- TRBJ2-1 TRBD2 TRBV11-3 CASSPRTSRINNEQFF TGTGCCAGCAGCCCAAGGACTAGCCGAATAAACAATGAGCAGTTCTTC
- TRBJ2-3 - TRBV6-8 CAISRGVQDTQYF TGTGCCATCAGTCGTGGGGTTCAAGATACGCAGTATTTT
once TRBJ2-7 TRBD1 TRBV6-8 CASSLRRQGIIAEQYF TGTGCCAGCAGCCTCCGCCGACAGGGCATCATCGCCGAGCAGTACTTC
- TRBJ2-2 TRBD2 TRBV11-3 CASSSASGGNTGELFF TGTGCCAGCAGCTCTGCTAGCGGGGGTAACACCGGGGAGCTGTTTTTT
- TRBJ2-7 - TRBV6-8 CTSSYSIVYEQYF TGTACCAGCAGTTACTCGATCGTTTACGAGCAGTACTTC
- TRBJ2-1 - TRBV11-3 CASSLSRYYNEQFF TGTGCCAGCAGCTTAAGCCGCTACTACAATGAGCAGTTCTTC
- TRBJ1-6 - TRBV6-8 CASSGERIPSSPLHF TGTGCCAGCAGTGGGGAACGAATACCCAGTTCACCCCTCCACTTT
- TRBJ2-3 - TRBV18 CASSPPEALGSDTQYF TGTGCCAGCTCACCACCGGAGGCCTTGGGGTCAGATACGCAGTATTTT